This T cell receptor (beta chain) was recorded in a study of vaccination and CD4 T cells after COVID-19. As for treatment: roughly ten-day PBMC culture with coronavirus spike peptide pools or control peptides (ViraFEST assay). About this clonotype: Its antigen is unknown.

The germline V gene encodes CDR1 SEHNR and CDR2 FQNEAQ (reference sequence). This CDR3 comprises 13 residues. The trim removed 5 bases at V and 6 bases at J, leaving 4 bases unmatched. The Oncomine TCR Beta short-read assay sequenced DNA from cultured CD4+ T cells. Genomic DNA was extracted from cultured CD4+ T cells. MiXCR was run by TCRdb on the PCR reads, yielding one entry per CDR3 protein. Of approximately 14,000 distinct CDR3 sequences listed, approximately 55% are singletons. The clonotype was recovered from a human donor who had recovered from COVID-19. The chain is built from TRBV7-9 and TRBJ2-1, with 7 bases fitting TRBD1. The sample was CD4+ T cells from blood, cultured in vitro. The CDR3 loop is CASSATGVNEQFF. The CDR3 DNA sequence: TGTGCCAGCAGCGCTACAGGGGTCAATGAGCAGTTCTTC.